These 25 T cell receptor beta chains share one sample of origin, sequenced in a study of beta chain features in type 1 diabetes. Sequenced material consisted of expressed TCRB transcripts (all of the isolated RNA was reverse transcribed). Generated by immunoSEQ multiplex PCR, the TCRdb table keeps only in-frame clones and is missing some. The table has hundreds of thousands of clones, approximately 70% seen once. The sample comprised naive CD4+ T cells from blood. Receptors were obtained from a man aged 25-45 years in good health.

The rearrangement uses TRBV29-1 and TRBJ2-1; weak D call: TRBD2 (6 bases). Germline CDR1 reads SQVTM; CDR2 reads ANQGSEA. The CDR3 contains 14 residues. Trimming left V 3 bases short and J 5 bases short, with 14 bases between. The chain's CDR3 is CSVDRDFPNNEQFF. DNA for the CDR3: TGCAGCGTTGACAGGGACTTCCCAAACAATGAGCAGTTCTTC.

The chain links TRBV29-1 to TRBJ2-5, with 9 bases aligning to TRBD1. V shed 7 bases and J 5 bases; nucleotides not matched to a gene: 5. CDR3 length equals 12 residues. The V gene's germline CDR1 is SQVTM and CDR2 ANQGSEA. In nucleotides, the CDR3 is TGCAGCGCACAGGGGGCGGGTGAGACCCAGTACTTC. Translated: CSAQGAGETQYF.

The chain recombines TRBV5-1 with TRBJ2-1; TRBD2 is a possible D gene (6 bases). V was pared by 0 bases and J by 7 bases, with 11 bases between. The CDR3 covers 14 residues. Germline V gene sequence: CDR1 SGHRS, CDR2 YFSETQ. The CDR3 is CASSLVGGANEQFF. The CDR3 DNA sequence: TGCGCCAGCAGCTTGGTCGGGGGAGCGAATGAGCAGTTCTTC.

In this sample, this clone turned up once. The chain has TRBV6-5 and TRBJ1-1; TRBD1 agrees at 8 bases. Per the germline V gene, CDR1 is MNHEY and CDR2 is SVGAGI. The ends lost 6 bases at V and 9 bases at J; junction bases unmatched: 12. The CDR3 length is 14 residues. CDR3 coding DNA: TGTGCCAGCAGCTACGCCTCCTGGACAGGGAAAGCTTTCTTT. Protein: CASSYASWTGKAFF.

The chain carries TRBV20-1 and TRBJ2-3, with D hard to call. The CDR3 contains 11 residues. The V gene lost 4 bases and the J gene lost 15 bases, with 17 bases spanning the gap. Per germline, CDR1 DFQATT and CDR2 SNEGSKA (reference sequence). The CDR3 coding sequence is TGCAGTGCTACGGGCCTCGCCACGCGATATTTT. Translation: CSATGLATRYF.

A remark on this clone: This same CDR3 is encoded by further DNA sequences in the sample. This chain joins TRBV9 and TRBJ2-7; D assignment may be TRBD1 or TRBD2 (5 bases each). The CDR3 runs to 14 residues. Germline-derived CDR1 and CDR2 are SGDLS and YYNGEE. V was pared by 3 bases and J by 4 bases, with 14 bases between. Here the CDR3 DNA reads TGTGCCAGCAGCGCCGGGACCAGCAGTTACGAGCAGTACTTC. The encoded protein is CASSAGTSSYEQYF.

V gene TRBV30 combines with J gene TRBJ2-1; D gene uncertain. Per germline, CDR1 GTSNPN and CDR2 SVGIG (reference sequence). The CDR3 is 13 amino acids. The germline V and J ends were trimmed by 3 bases and 10 bases, with 16 bases remaining between them. The CDR3 nucleotides read TGTGCCTGGAGCGCGAGTCCCCCAGGAGAGCAGTTCTTC. This sequence encodes CAWSASPPGEQFF.

J is TRBJ1-4 and V is TRBV29-1; 7 nucleotides align to TRBD1. The length of the CDR3 is 12 residues. Looked up from germline, CDR1 is SQVTM and CDR2 is ANQGSEA. After removal of 4 bases from V and 8 bases from J, the junction contained 4 bases not matched to a gene. CDR3 in DNA: TGCAGCGTTGCAGGGGGTGACGAAAAACTGTTTTTT. It is translated as CSVAGGDEKLFF. Variable domain in full (rest from reference TRBV29-1 and TRBJ1-4): SAVISQKPSRDICQRGTSLTIQCQVDSQVTMMFWYRQQPGQSLTLIATANQGSEATYESGFVIDKFPISRPNLTFSTLTVSNMSPEDSSIYLCSVAGGDEKLFFGSGTQLSVL.

The chain links TRBV10-3 to TRBJ2-1, with TRBD2 identical over 7 bases. The germline V gene encodes CDR1 ENHRY and CDR2 SYGVKD. CDR3 size: 15 residues. Trimming took 3 bases from V and 4 from J; bases not matched to a gene: 6. The chain's CDR3 is CAISDMREMYNEQFF. Here the CDR3 DNA reads TGTGCCATCAGTGATATGCGGGAGATGTACAATGAGCAGTTCTTC.

The chain links TRBV6-5 to TRBJ1-2; 8 positions agree with TRBD1. Germline V gives CDR1 MNHEY, CDR2 SVGAGI. The V segment lost 7 bases and the J segment 7 bases; nucleotides outside the gene matches: 5. This CDR3 contains 12 residues. The CDR3 region is CASTDRGGGYTF. CDR3 DNA: TGTGCCAGCACTGACAGGGGAGGTGGCTACACCTTC.

The rearrangement links TRBV30 to TRBJ2-5, with unresolved D. Trimming took off 3 bases at V and 5 bases at J, with 10 bases between the two ends. The CDR3 has 12 amino acids. Looked up from germline, CDR1 is GTSNPN and CDR2 is SVGIG (reference sequence). In DNA form, the CDR3 reads TGTGCCTGGAGGTCTGTTTGGGAGACCCAGTACTTC. Translating it yields CAWRSVWETQYF.

This clone was recorded a few times. The chain recombines TRBV7-6 with TRBJ2-5, with D possibly matching TRBD2 (6 bases). V shed 4 bases and J shed 0 bases, with 12 bases lying between them. CDR3 length: 15 residues. Germline lookup yields CDR1 SGHVS and CDR2 FNYEAQ. CDR3 bases: TGTGCCAGCAGCTCGGGACTGACGTACCAAGAGACCCAGTACTTC. This sequence encodes CASSSGLTYQETQYF.

The CDR3 spells CAWSRGSYTGELFF. CDR3 bases: TGTGCCTGGAGTCGCGGCTCCTACACCGGGGAGCTGTTTTTT. This rearrangement joins TRBV30 to TRBJ2-2, with D unresolved. Deletions cut 2 bases from V and 3 bases from J, with 10 bases between. CDR3 length equals 14 residues. The germline CDR1 and CDR2 sequences are GTSNPN and SVGIG (reference sequence).

The chain recombines TRBV29-1 with TRBJ2-1, with D perhaps matching TRBD1 or TRBD2 (6 bases each). The germline gives CDR1 SQVTM, CDR2 ANQGSEA. The CDR3 contains 15 residues. Trimming pared 7 bases from V and 2 bases from J, leaving 18 bases between. Here the CDR3 reads CSARWRGVTYNEQFF. The CDR3 DNA follows: TGCAGCGCCCGCTGGAGGGGGGTCACCTACAATGAGCAGTTCTTC.

The gene calls are TRBV27 and TRBJ2-7; 11 bases map to TRBD2. The CDR3 spans 14 residues. Trimming cost V 3 bases and J 5 bases; bases outside gene matches: 3. Per germline, CDR1 MNHEY and CDR2 SMNVEV (reference sequence). CDR3 amino acids: CASSFSGRADEQYF. CDR3 coding DNA: TGTGCCAGCAGTTTTAGCGGGAGGGCCGACGAGCAGTACTTC.

The rearrangement uses TRBV27 and TRBJ2-7; D is perhaps TRBD1 (6 bases). Germline CDR1 and CDR2: MNHEY and SMNVEV (reference sequence). Trimming took 3 bases from V and 4 from J, leaving 13 bases between them. The CDR3 runs to 14 residues. CDR3 bases: TGTGCCAGCAGTTTCTTCGACAGGTTATACGAGCAGTACTTC. This translates into CASSFFDRLYEQYF.

The chain employs TRBV28 and TRBJ2-7, with 8 bases that match TRBD2. From germline, CDR1 is MDHEN and CDR2 SYDVKM. There are 14 residues in the CDR3. V gave up 6 bases and J gave up 5 bases; unmatched junction bases: 9. The CDR3 sequence is CASSSGLVPHEQYF. The CDR3 DNA sequence: TGTGCCAGCAGCTCGGGACTAGTTCCCCACGAGCAGTACTTC.

The CDR3: CATRISGGSPGELFF. CDR3 in DNA: TGTGCCACCAGAATTTCAGGCGGGAGCCCCGGGGAGCTGTTTTTT. The chain uses TRBV15 and TRBJ2-2; TRBD2 matches 7 bases. This CDR3 is built from 15 residues. Unmatched junction bases numbered 10, after V lost 6 bases and J lost 6 bases. Germline loops: CDR1 LNHNV, CDR2 YYDKDF (reference sequence).

This clone has a handful of counts. The chain couples TRBV10-3 to TRBJ2-7; D not certain. The length of the CDR3 is 15 residues. Germline values: CDR1 ENHRY, CDR2 SYGVKD. V was clipped by 2 bases and J by 1 base, with 12 bases between them. Here the CDR3 DNA reads TGTGCCATCAGTGAGACCGCTCTCCTTTCCTACGAGCAGTACTTC. Amino acid sequence: CAISETALLSYEQYF.

V is TRBV6-1 and J is TRBJ1-2, with D hard to call. Germline CDR1 and CDR2: MNHNS and SASEGT. The CDR3 covers 13 residues. Between the trimmed V and J ends, which lost 5 bases and 0 bases, there was a span of 7 bases. CDR3 in DNA: TGTGCCAGCAGTATGTTAGCTAACTATGGCTACACCTTC. Its translation: CASSMLANYGYTF.

The chain couples TRBV25-1 to TRBJ2-7; maybe TRBD2 (5 bases). V was trimmed by 5 bases and J by 7 bases, leaving 15 bases between them. The CDR3 is made up of 13 amino acids. The germline gives CDR1 MGHDK, CDR2 SYGVNS. The CDR3 loop reads CASSLGMELEQYF. The DNA of the CDR3 is TGTGCCAGCAGTCTCGGGATGGAGCTAGAGCAGTACTTC.

The J gene is TRBJ2-5, the V gene TRBV7-2; 10 bases align to TRBD1. The CDR3 spans 14 residues. CDR1 is SGHTA, CDR2 FQGNSA, per germline. V lost 4 bases to trimming and J lost 5 bases; unmatched junction nucleotides: 4. DNA of the CDR3: TGTGCCAGCAGCTCGACAGGGGGCGGGGAGACCCAGTACTTC. It is translated as CASSSTGGGETQYF.

V usage is TRBV5-1 and J usage is TRBJ2-7; 7 bases are a match to TRBD1. CDR1 is SGHRS and CDR2 is YFSETQ in the germline V gene. The CDR3 runs to 15 residues. V was clipped by 7 bases and J by 3 bases; unmatched bases: 13. In nucleotides, the CDR3 is TGCGCCAGCCTCCCCGGGGACAGTAGCTACTACGAGCAGTACTTC. Its translation is CASLPGDSSYYEQYF.

The chain has TRBV29-1 and TRBJ2-7, with 7 bases fitting TRBD1. This CDR3 contains 12 residues. Germline lookup yields CDR1 SQVTM and CDR2 ANQGSEA. The V gene end was trimmed by 5 bases and the J gene end by 3 bases; junction bases not matched to a gene: 4. CDR3 nucleotides: TGCAGCGTTACCGGACAGGACTACGAGCAGTACTTC. Protein product: CSVTGQDYEQYF.

CDR3 sequence reads: CASSYNGGNTGELFF. The CDR3, as DNA: TGTGCCAGCAGTTACAATGGGGGAAACACCGGGGAGCTGTTTTTT. The chain carries TRBV6-5 and TRBJ2-2, with D perhaps TRBD1 or TRBD2 (5 bases each). The CDR3 spans 15 residues. Trimming removed 2 bases at V and 2 bases at J, with 9 bases between. The germline gives CDR1 MNHEY, CDR2 SVGAGI.